Shown below are 16 T cell receptor beta chains from a single sample sequenced in a study of T cell responses to AZD1222 COVID-19 vaccine (dated by TCRdb to about 2021). The receptor library was made with the immunoSEQ multiplex PCR assay. Sourced from immuneACCESS, this table was stored by TCRdb with only in-frame sequences that have V and J called. A share of the clones is absent; for the studies checked, an unresolved V gene accounts for under half, and the remainder has no known explanation. In all, the sample holds some 150,000 clones, and more than 85% of those were seen once. The ten biggest clones cover 0.91% of the sample. The intended sense of this specimen's time point label: baseline before first vaccination. Reading the label with the study, this specimen's treatment or condition is: meningococcal conjugate vaccine given as trial control. This specimen was peripheral blood, taken on day 0 of MenACWY control vaccination. The receptors here all came from an adult in good health.

The rearrangement joins TRBV25-1 to TRBJ1-6, with D unresolved. V was cut by 10 bases and J by 9 bases, with 13 bases left in between. Germline V gene lookup returns CDR1 MGHDK and CDR2 SYGVNS. This CDR3 region has 12 residues. Here the CDR3 DNA reads TGTGCCACCGGACCCACTGGTTCACCCCTCCACTTT. This sequence encodes CATGPTGSPLHF.

The chain employs TRBV6-1 and TRBJ1-4, with a possible D match to TRBD1 (5 bases). The CDR3 totals 15 residues. The V gene lost 7 bases and the J gene lost 1 base, with 13 bases spanning the gap. Germline V gives CDR1 MNHNS, CDR2 SASEGT. The CDR3: CASMSRGGTNEKLFF. The DNA for the CDR3 is TGTGCCAGCATGTCCCGGGGCGGAACTAATGAAAAACTGTTTTTT.

The chain uses TRBV10-3 and TRBJ1-3; 10 bases align to TRBD1. This CDR3 is 13 amino acids long. Per germline, CDR1 ENHRY and CDR2 SYGVKD. J gave up 8 bases and V 10 bases, and 8 bases lay outside the gene matches. CDR3 sequence reads: CATKDRGRDTIYF. Here the CDR3 DNA reads TGTGCCACCAAAGACAGGGGGCGAGACACCATATATTTT.

V gene TRBV12-2 combines with J gene TRBJ2-7; TRBD2, as called in the table, went unchecked against the DNA. TRBV12-2 is termed a pseudogene. The CDR3 has 19 amino acids. This CDR3 reads CASRSTRGSGGALYYEQYF. DNA for the CDR3: TGTGCAAGTCGCTCAACCCGGGGGAGCGGGGGGGCCTTGTATTACGAGCAGTACTTC.

This chain links TRBV12-3 or TRBV12-4 with TRBJ2-2, with D maybe TRBD2 (5 bases). The V and J ends lost 8 bases and 6 bases respectively, with 13 bases between them. The CDR3 contains 13 residues. Here the CDR3 DNA reads TGTGCCAGCCGCTGGTCGGGGTCCGGGGAGCTGTTTTTT. It specifies CASRWSGSGELFF.

This clone was seen only once. V gene TRBV6-5 combines with J gene TRBJ1-1; D is unresolved. Trimming took 1 base from V and 5 from J, leaving 14 bases between them. Germline V CDR1 and CDR2: MNHEY, SVGAGI. The CDR3 runs 15 residues. CDR3 coding DNA: TGTGCCAGCAGTTACTTACCTATCTCGGGAACTGAAGCTTTCTTT. Its translation: CASSYLPISGTEAFF.

V usage is TRBV19 and J usage is TRBJ2-1; 12 bases agree with TRBD2. This CDR3 comprises 15 residues. V lost 6 bases and J lost 9; bases outside the gene matches: 9. Germline V gene lookup returns CDR1 LNHDA and CDR2 SQIVND (reference sequence). The CDR3 region is CASSAGLAGSGEQFF. The CDR3 coding sequence is TGTGCCAGTAGCGCCGGACTAGCGGGAAGCGGTGAGCAGTTCTTC.

In regard to this clone: The germline gene is not matched at one end of the junction; a read error may be the cause. J is TRBJ1-2 and V is TRBV6-2 or TRBV6-3; weak D call: TRBD1 (6 bases). The length of the CDR3 is 12 residues. Germline CDR1 MNHEY, CDR2 SVGEGT. CDR3 sequence: CASSYSGVGYTF. As DNA, the CDR3 is TGTGCCAGCAGCTACTCAGGGGTTGGCTACACCTTC.

The count of this clone is one. The rearrangement joins TRBV28 to TRBJ1-5, with 8 nucleotides matching TRBD1. Germline CDR1 MDHEN, CDR2 SYDVKM. The J segment lost 6 bases and the V segment lost 5 bases, leaving 6 bases of the junction unmatched. The CDR3 covers 14 residues. The CDR3 nucleotides are TGTGCCAGCAGTGTTCGACAGGGGCCTCAGCCCCAGCATTTT. Translating gives CASSVRQGPQPQHF.

The rearrangement links TRBV12-3 or TRBV12-4 to TRBJ2-7, with D possibly matching TRBD2 (5 bases). CDR3 size: 13 residues. Trimming removed 3 bases from V and 6 bases from J, with 12 bases in between. CDR3 bases: TGTGCCAGCAGTTTCGGGATTATATCCGAGCAGTACTTC. This encodes CASSFGIISEQYF.

Only one count was recorded for this clone. V and J are TRBV3-1 (or the pseudogene TRBV3-2) and TRBJ2-1; 14 nucleotides agree with TRBD2. CDR3 length equals 24 residues. Germline V gene sequence: CDR1 LGHDT, CDR2 YNNKEL (reference sequence). Trimming took 3 bases from V and 2 from J; bases not matched to a gene: 24. The CDR3 nucleotides are TGTGCCAGCAGCCACCCCCGTTACGGGGCGGAGGGGACTAGCGGGAGTCTCCCCTACAATGAGCAGTTCTTC. It specifies CASSHPRYGAEGTSGSLPYNEQFF.

The chain uses TRBV7-2 and TRBJ2-7; D is possibly TRBD1 (6 bases). The CDR3 extends over 16 amino acids. V gave up 6 bases and J gave up 5 bases, with 23 bases separating them. CDR1 is SGHTA, CDR2 FQGNSA, per germline. The DNA of the CDR3 is TGTGCCAGCAGTACCTTTGCTCGGGGCAGGGGCCACGAGCAGTACTTC. Encoded protein: CASSTFARGRGHEQYF.

This clone was counted once. V usage is TRBV21-1 and J usage is TRBJ2-7; whether TRBD2, the table's D call, matches the DNA was not checked. TRBV21-1 is reported as a pseudogene. The CDR3 totals 16 residues. The CDR3: CASSRVRLAGGQEQYF. CDR3 sequence (DNA): TGTGCCAGCAGCAGAGTTAGACTAGCGGGGGGGCAGGAGCAGTACTTC.

The V call is TRBV5-1, the J call TRBJ2-3, with 10 bases aligning to TRBD2. J lost 0 bases, V lost 1 base, and 8 bases had no gene match. The CDR3 sequence is 18 residues long. Germline V gene data show CDR1 as SGHRS and CDR2 as YFSETQ. The CDR3 is CASSLLASGGPSTDTQYF. The CDR3 DNA is TGCGCCAGCAGCTTGTTGGCTAGCGGGGGCCCTAGCACAGATACGCAGTATTTT.

CDR3 amino acids: CASSLLRGGYTF. In DNA, the CDR3 is TGTGCCAGCAGTTTATTACGGGGAGGCTACACCTTC. The chain has TRBV28 and TRBJ1-2; the D is unclear. The V gene lost 1 base and the J gene lost 8 bases, with 8 bases spanning the gap. The CDR3 has 12 residues. The germline V gene has CDR1 MDHEN and CDR2 SYDVKM.

The chain couples TRBV28 to TRBJ2-1, with 10 bases identical to TRBD1. Germline CDR1 MDHEN, CDR2 SYDVKM. The CDR3 runs 15 residues. Trimming removed 4 bases from V and 7 bases from J; junction bases left unmatched: 7. This CDR3 reads CASSSPGTGENEQFF. CDR3 in DNA: TGTGCCAGCAGTTCCCCCGGGACAGGGGAAAATGAGCAGTTCTTC.